This TCR beta chain was documented in a study of regulatory T cells in long-lasting Graves disease. The overall study: A definition of persistent Graves' disease required over 5 years of antithyroid drugs plus positive TSH receptor antibodies. General observations from the study: Persistent disease was associated with favored TRBV28 usage and with favored use of TRBJ1-2 and TRBJ2-5. Among persistent patients, a larger number of public clonotypes were shared (approximately 3,000) than among newly diagnosed patients (under 1,000).

CDR3 length: 12 residues. The V end was cut by 1 base, the J end by 5 bases, with 5 bases between. Germline V gene sequence: CDR1 SGHVS, CDR2 FNYEAQ. Regarding time point: persistent/refractory GD, antithyroid drugs over 5 years with positive TRAb. PBMCs were the source of the RNA used for TCR sequencing. The source of the patients was an endocrinology department in Xi'an, China. This clonotype has only a few counts. Its target is not known. Sequencing libraries for TCR beta were prepared with iRepertoire HTBI primers and Arm-PCR of CDR3 regions. TCRdb passed the multiplex PCR reads through MiXCR, listing each CDR3 protein once. Here the sample spans approximately 400,000 distinct CDR3 sequences, more than 20% being singletons.

V and J are TRBV7-6 and TRBJ2-5; D is unclear. The origin of this receptor is a female donor with Graves disease. The sequencing used peripheral blood mononuclear cells (PBMCs), collected when the disease was refractory, from a patient treated with antithyroid drugs. The CDR3 reads CASSLVSETQYF. DNA of the CDR3: TGTGCCAGCAGCTTAGTCAGCGAGACCCAGTACTTC.